A few counts support the clone carrying this T cell receptor beta chain. The antigen is unknown. TCRdb recomputed calls from the 5' RACE reads with MiXCR, one row per CDR3 protein. The sample includes 60,000 to 75,000 distinct CDR3 sequences, more than 3.5% seen only once; the top ten take 3% to 4.5%. The source of the sample is a study of early T cells in non-severe SARS-CoV-2 infection. Overall study: Bulk RNA taken from unsorted whole blood was sequenced, leaving chains unpaired. The study, taken as a whole, reports: A preference for anti-spike CD8 responses marked VDJdb matching, which missed private and CD4 specificities.

CDR1 and CDR2 (germline): LNHNV, YYDKDF (reference sequence). The junction had 3 bases not matched to a gene; V was cut back by 1 base and J by 4 bases. The CDR3 runs 15 residues. This TCR derives from an adult who was a healthcare worker with PCR-confirmed SARS-CoV-2 infection or an uninfected control (not recorded which). The donor label of this sample is uncertain. J is TRBJ2-5 and V is TRBV15; 10 bases are a match to TRBD1. The sequencing here drew on whole blood, taken at baseline. CDR3 sequence: CATSRVWDRGETQYF. CDR3 in DNA: TGTGCCACCAGCAGAGTGTGGGACAGGGGAGAGACCCAGTACTTC.